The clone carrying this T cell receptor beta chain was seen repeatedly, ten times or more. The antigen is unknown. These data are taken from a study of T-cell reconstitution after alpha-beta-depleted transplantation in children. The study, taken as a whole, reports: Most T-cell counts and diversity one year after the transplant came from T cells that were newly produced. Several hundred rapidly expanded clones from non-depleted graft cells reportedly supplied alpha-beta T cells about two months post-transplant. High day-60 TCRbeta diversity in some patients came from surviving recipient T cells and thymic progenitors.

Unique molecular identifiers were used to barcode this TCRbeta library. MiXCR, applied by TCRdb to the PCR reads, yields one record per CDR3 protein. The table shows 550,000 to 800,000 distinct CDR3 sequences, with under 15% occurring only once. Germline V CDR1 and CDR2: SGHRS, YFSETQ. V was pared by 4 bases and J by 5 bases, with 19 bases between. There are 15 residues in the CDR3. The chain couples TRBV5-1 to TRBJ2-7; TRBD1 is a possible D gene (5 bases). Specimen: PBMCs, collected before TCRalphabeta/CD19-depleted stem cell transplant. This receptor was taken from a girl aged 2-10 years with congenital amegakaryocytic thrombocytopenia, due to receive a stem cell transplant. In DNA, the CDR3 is TGCGCCAGCAGCGAAGACAGATTTCGACCTAACGAGCAGTACTTC. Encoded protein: CASSEDRFRPNEQYF.